The 9 T cell receptor beta chains below were found in one sample sequenced in a study of early T cells in non-severe SARS-CoV-2 infection. TCRdb ran MiXCR on the 5' RACE reads and lists one entry per CDR3 protein. This sample has 55,000 to 65,000 distinct CDR3 sequences, with roughly 10% found just once. The source material was whole blood. Receptors were obtained from an adult who was a healthcare worker with PCR-confirmed SARS-CoV-2 infection or an uninfected control (not recorded which).

The genes are TRBV6-1 and TRBJ1-5; D uncertain. The CDR3 sequence is 11 residues long. V shed 7 bases and J shed 6 bases, with 7 bases lying between them. Looked up from germline, CDR1 is MNHNS and CDR2 is SASEGT. The CDR3 nucleotides read TGTGCCAGCAAGGGTACTCAGCCCCAGCATTTT. It is translated as CASKGTQPQHF.

This clonotype has ten or more counts. This chain connects TRBV5-1 to TRBJ2-7; possibly TRBD2 for D (5 bases). Trimming pared 4 bases from V and 1 base from J, leaving 12 bases between. The CDR3 is 14 amino acids. Germline assignment: CDR1 SGHRS and CDR2 YFSETQ. CDR3 nucleotide sequence: TGCGCCAGCAGCCTGGGGAGCATGTCCTACGAGCAGTACTTC. It is translated as CASSLGSMSYEQYF.

This clonotype was observed many times. The chain uses TRBV20-1 and TRBJ1-5; possible D gene TRBD1, 6 bases. The CDR3 sequence is 17 residues long. Germline CDR1 DFQATT, CDR2 SNEGSKA (reference sequence). V lost 6 bases and J lost 0, with 21 bases in between. CDR3 in DNA: TGCAGTGCCCTCCCCCCGGGGGGGCAGTATAGCAATCAGCCCCAGCATTTT. Translation gives CSALPPGGQYSNQPQHF.

This clonotype has only a few counts. This chain connects TRBV4-3 to TRBJ2-4; possibly TRBD2 for D (5 bases). Between the trimmed V and J ends, which lost 3 bases and 9 bases, there was a span of 15 bases. Germline-derived CDR1 and CDR2 are LGHNA and YSLEER. The CDR3 is made up of 14 amino acids. Written as DNA, the CDR3 is TGCGCCAGCAGCCAGGCCGGGGAACCGGGCATTCAGTACTTC. Protein product: CASSQAGEPGIQYF.

The sample holds a few counts of this clonotype. This sequence joins TRBV15 and TRBJ2-7; TRBD2 agrees at 9 bases. Germline V gene data show CDR1 as LNHNV and CDR2 as YYDKDF (reference sequence). The CDR3 runs 15 residues. The J segment lost 2 bases and the V segment lost 1 base, leaving 3 bases of the junction unmatched. The chain's CDR3 is CATSRVLAGPYEQYF. CDR3 nucleotide sequence: TGTGCCACCAGCAGAGTTCTAGCGGGACCCTACGAGCAGTACTTC. Combining the CDR3 with reference TRBV15 and TRBJ2-7 gives the whole variable domain DAMVIQNPRYQVTQFGKPVTLSCSQTLNHNVMYWYQQKSSQAPKLLFHYYDKDFNNEADTPDNFQSRRPNTSFCFLDIRSPGLGDTAMYLCATSRVLAGPYEQYFGPGTRLTVT.

This clonotype was counted at least ten times. The chain carries TRBV6-6 and TRBJ2-1; D may correspond to TRBD1 or TRBD2 (6 bases each). Trimming shortened V by 2 bases and J by 8 bases, and 13 bases separated the two germline ends. The CDR3 has 14 amino acids. CDR1 is MNHNY and CDR2 is SVGAGI in the germline V gene (reference sequence). The CDR3 sequence: CASSYLRGGDEQFF. The CDR3 coding sequence is TGTGCCAGCAGTTACCTCAGGGGAGGAGATGAGCAGTTCTTC.

This clonotype is judged medium-sized. The chain carries TRBV10-2 and TRBJ1-1; 7 positions agree with TRBD1. The CDR3 extends over 15 amino acids. Trimming removed 5 bases from V and 3 bases from J; junction bases left unmatched: 9. Germline V gene data show CDR1 as WSHSY and CDR2 as SAAADI. CDR3 DNA: TGCGCCAGCAGTTTTGGGGACAGTTGGGACACTGAAGCTTTCTTT. Its translation: CASSFGDSWDTEAFF.

This clonotype has at least ten counts. V is TRBV27 and J is TRBJ1-5, with D perhaps TRBD1 (6 bases). The CDR3 extends over 14 amino acids. V lost 3 bases and J 5 bases, leaving 11 bases between the germline ends. Germline CDR1 and CDR2: MNHEY and SMNVEV (reference sequence). The CDR3 protein is CASSLSRQDQPQHF. DNA of the CDR3: TGTGCCAGCAGTTTGAGTCGACAGGATCAGCCCCAGCATTTT.

Ten or more counts support this clonotype. J is TRBJ2-3 and V is TRBV7-6; either TRBD1 or TRBD2 may supply D (5 bases each). The V gene lost 5 bases and the J gene lost 0 bases, with 12 bases spanning the gap. Germline lookup yields CDR1 SGHVS and CDR2 FNYEAQ. The CDR3 is 15 residues long. This chain's CDR3 is CASSAGTPSTDTQYF. The DNA for the CDR3 is TGTGCCAGCAGCGCCGGGACCCCTAGCACAGATACGCAGTATTTT. Variable domain in full (rest from reference TRBV7-6 and TRBJ2-3): GAGVSQSPRYKVTKRGQDVALRCDPISGHVSLYWYRQALGQGPEFLTYFNYEAQQDKSGLPNDRFSAERPEGSISTLTIQRTEQRDSAMYRCASSAGTPSTDTQYFGPGTRLTVL.